The clone carrying this TCR beta chain was counted once. The sample comes from a study of technical replicates of blood from a few donors. With 1 base clipped from V and 0 bases from J, the junction kept 4 bases outside the gene matches. Germline CDR1 SGHDT, CDR2 YYEEEE. The CDR3 is 15 amino acids. Assay used: immunoSEQ multiplex PCR; TCRdb lists only in-frame clones, some missing. The table has some 77,000 clones, about 86% seen once. This clonotype was sampled from a human donor in good health. Some clones in this sample may be carry-over from other donors' samples. The rearrangement links TRBV5-6 to TRBJ2-7, with 7 bases that match TRBD2. Sequenced sample: PBMCs. CDR3: CASSLFGTNSYEQYF. CDR3 DNA sequence: TGTGCCAGCAGCTTGTTTGGGACTAACTCCTACGAGCAGTACTTC. The full variable domain, rest sourced from reference TRBV5-6 and TRBJ2-7, is DAGVTQSPTHLIKTRGQQVTLRCSPKSGHDTVSWYQQALGQGPQFIFQYYEEEERQRGNFPDRFSGHQFPNYSSELNVNALLLGDSALYLCASSLFGTNSYEQYFGPGTRLTVT.